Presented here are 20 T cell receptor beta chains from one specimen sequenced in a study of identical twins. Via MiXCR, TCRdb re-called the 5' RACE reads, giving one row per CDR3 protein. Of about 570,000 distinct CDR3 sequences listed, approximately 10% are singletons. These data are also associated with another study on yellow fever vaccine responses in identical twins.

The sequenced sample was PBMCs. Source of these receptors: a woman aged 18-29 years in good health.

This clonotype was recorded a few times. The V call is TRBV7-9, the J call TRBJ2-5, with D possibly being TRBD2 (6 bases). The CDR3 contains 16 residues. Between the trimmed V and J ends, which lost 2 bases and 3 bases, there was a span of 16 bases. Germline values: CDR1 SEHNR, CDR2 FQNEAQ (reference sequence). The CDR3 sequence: CASSLMTPTGEETQYF. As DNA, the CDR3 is TGTGCCAGCAGCTTAATGACACCAACGGGGGAAGAGACCCAGTACTTC.

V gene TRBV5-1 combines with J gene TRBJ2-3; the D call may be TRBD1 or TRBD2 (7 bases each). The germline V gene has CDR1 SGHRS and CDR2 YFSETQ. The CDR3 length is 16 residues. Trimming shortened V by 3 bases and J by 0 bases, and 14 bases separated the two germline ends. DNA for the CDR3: TGCGCCAGCAGCTGGGGAGGGGGCCCTAGCACAGATACGCAGTATTTT. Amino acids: CASSWGGGPSTDTQYF.

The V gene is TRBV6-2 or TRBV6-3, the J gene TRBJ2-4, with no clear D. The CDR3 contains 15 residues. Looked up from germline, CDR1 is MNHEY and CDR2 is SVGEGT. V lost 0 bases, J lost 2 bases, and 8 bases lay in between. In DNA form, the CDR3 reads TGTGCCAGCAGTTACTCGGAAGCATCCAAAAACATTCAGTACTTC. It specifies CASSYSEASKNIQYF.

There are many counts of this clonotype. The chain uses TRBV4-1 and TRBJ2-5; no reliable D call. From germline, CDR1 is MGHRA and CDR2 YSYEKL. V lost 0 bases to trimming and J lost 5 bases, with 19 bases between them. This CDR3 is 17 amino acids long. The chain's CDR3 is CASSQDRSPYPGETQYF. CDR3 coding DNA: TGCGCCAGCAGCCAAGATCGTTCCCCATACCCCGGGGAGACCCAGTACTTC.

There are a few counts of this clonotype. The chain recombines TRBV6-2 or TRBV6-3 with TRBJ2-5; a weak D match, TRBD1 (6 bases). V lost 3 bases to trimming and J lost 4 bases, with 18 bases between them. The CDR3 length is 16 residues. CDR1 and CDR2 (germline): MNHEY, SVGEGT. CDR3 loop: CASSYHSDQGGETQYF. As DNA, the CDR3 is TGTGCCAGCAGTTATCATAGCGATCAAGGGGGAGAGACCCAGTACTTC.

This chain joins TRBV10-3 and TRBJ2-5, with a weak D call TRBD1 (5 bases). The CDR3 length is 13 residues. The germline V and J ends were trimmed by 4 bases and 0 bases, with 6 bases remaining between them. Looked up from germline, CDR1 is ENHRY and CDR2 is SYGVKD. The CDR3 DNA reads TGTGCCATCAGTGGGACAAACCAAGAGACCCAGTACTTC. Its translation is CAISGTNQETQYF.

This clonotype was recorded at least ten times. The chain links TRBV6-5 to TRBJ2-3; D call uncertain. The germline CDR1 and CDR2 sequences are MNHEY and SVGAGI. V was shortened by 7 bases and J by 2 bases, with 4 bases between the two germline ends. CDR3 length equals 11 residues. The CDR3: CASTHTDTQYF. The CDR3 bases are TGTGCCAGCACTCACACAGATACGCAGTATTTT.

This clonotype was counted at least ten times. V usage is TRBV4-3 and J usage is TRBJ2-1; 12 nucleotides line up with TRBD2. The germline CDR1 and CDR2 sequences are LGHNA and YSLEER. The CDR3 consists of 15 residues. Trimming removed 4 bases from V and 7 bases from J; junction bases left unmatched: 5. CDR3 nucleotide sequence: TGCGCCAGCAGCCCCGACGGGACTAGCGGGAATGAGCAGTTCTTC. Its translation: CASSPDGTSGNEQFF.

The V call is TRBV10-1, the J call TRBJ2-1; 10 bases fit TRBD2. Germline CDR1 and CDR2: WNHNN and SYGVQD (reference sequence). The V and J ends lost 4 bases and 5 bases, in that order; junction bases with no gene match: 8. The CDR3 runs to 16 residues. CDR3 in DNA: TGCGCCAGCAGTGGGGGCCCAGCGGGAGGGAACAATGAGCAGTTCTTC. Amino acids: CASSGGPAGGNNEQFF.

Here the CDR3 reads CAISESPLVGTQYF. The CDR3 DNA reads as TGTGCCATCAGTGAGTCCCCCTTGGTTGGTACGCAGTATTTT. The rearrangement joins TRBV10-3 to TRBJ2-3; no clear D gene. This CDR3 is 14 amino acids long. Germline V gene data show CDR1 as ENHRY and CDR2 as SYGVKD. Trimming pared 0 bases from V and 8 bases from J, leaving 12 bases between.

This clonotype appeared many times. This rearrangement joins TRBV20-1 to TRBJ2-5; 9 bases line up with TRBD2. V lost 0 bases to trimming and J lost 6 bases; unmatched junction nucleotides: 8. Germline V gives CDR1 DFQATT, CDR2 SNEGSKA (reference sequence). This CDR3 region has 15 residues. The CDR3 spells CSARDQEREVKTQYF. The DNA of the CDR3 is TGCAGTGCTAGAGATCAGGAGCGGGAGGTGAAGACCCAGTACTTC.

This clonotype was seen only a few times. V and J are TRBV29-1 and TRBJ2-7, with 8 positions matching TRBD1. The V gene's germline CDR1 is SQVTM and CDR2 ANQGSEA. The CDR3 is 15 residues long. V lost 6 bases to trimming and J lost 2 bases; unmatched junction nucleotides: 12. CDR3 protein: CSVKADPGQAYEQYF. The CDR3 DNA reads TGCAGCGTGAAGGCGGACCCGGGACAGGCCTACGAGCAGTACTTC.

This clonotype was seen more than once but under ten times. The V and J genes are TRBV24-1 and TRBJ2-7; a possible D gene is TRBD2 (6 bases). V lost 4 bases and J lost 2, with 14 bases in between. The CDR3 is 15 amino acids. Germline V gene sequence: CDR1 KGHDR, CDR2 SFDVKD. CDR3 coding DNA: TGTGCCACCAGTGACAATAGCGGTAATACCTACGAGCAGTACTTC. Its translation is CATSDNSGNTYEQYF.

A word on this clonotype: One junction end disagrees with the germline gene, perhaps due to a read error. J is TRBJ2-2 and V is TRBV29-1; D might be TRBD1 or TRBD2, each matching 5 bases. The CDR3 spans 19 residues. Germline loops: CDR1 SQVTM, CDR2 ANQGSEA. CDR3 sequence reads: CSVELSPFGQGSNTGVLFF. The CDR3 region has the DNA TGCAGCGTTGAACTTTCCCCCTTTGGGCAGGGATCGAACACCGGGGTGCTGTTTTTT.

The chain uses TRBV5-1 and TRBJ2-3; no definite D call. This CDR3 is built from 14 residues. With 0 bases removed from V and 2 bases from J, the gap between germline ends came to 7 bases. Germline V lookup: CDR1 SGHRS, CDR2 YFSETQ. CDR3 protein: CASSLVVYTDTQYF. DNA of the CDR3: TGCGCCAGCAGCTTGGTGGTTTACACAGATACGCAGTATTTT.

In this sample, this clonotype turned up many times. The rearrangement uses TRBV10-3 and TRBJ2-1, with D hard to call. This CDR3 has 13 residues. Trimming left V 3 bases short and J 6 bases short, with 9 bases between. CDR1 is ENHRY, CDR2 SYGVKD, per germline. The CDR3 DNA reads TGTGCCATCAGTGAAAAGGAACTCAATGAGCAGTTCTTC. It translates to CAISEKELNEQFF.

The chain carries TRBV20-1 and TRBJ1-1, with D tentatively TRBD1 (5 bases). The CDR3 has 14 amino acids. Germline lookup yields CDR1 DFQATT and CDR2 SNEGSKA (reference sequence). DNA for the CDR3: TGCAGCGCCAGCGGAGGCGGGGCAAACACTGAAGCTTTCTTT. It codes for CSASGGGANTEAFF.

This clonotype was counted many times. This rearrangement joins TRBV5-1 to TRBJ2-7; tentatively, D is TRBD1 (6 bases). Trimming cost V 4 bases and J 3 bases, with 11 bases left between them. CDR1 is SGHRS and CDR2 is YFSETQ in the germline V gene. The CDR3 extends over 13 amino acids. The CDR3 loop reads CASSPGTLYEQYF. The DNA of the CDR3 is TGCGCCAGCAGCCCCGGGACACTCTACGAGCAGTACTTC. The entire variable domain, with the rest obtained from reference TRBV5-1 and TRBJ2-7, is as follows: KAGVTQTPRYLIKTRGQQVTLSCSPISGHRSVSWYQQTPGQGLQFLFEYFSETQRNKGNFPGRFSGRQFSNSRSEMNVSTLELGDSALYLCASSPGTLYEQYFGPGTRLTVT.

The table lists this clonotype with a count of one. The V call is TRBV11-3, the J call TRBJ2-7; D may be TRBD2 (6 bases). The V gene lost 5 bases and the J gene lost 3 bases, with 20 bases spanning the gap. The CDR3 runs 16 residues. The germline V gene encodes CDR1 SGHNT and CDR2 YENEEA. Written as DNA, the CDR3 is TGTGCCAGCAGCCAGAACCCGCTAGCGTCGCGCTACGAGCAGTACTTC. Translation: CASSQNPLASRYEQYF.

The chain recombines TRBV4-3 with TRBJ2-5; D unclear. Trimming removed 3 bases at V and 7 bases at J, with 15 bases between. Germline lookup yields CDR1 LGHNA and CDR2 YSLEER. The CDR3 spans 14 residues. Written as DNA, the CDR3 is TGCGCCAGCAGCCAGGTCGACGGAACGGGGACCCAGTACTTC. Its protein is CASSQVDGTGTQYF.